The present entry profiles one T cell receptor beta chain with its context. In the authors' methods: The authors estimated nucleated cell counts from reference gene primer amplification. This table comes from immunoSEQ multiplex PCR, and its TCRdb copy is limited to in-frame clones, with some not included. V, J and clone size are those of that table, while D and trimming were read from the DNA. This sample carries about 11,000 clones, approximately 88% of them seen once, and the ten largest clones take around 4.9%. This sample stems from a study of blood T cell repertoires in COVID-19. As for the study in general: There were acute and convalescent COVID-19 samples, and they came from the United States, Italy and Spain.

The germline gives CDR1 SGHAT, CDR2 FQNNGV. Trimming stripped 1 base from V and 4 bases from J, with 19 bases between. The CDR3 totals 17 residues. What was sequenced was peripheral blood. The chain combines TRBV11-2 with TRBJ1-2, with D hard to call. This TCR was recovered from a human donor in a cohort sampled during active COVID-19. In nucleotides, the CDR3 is TGTGCCAGCAGCTTAGGGGCGCCTTCCGCATCATTCTATGGCTACACCTTC. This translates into CASSLGAPSASFYGYTF.